The 23 T cell receptor beta chains given below trace back to one sample, sequenced in a study of cytomegalovirus exposure and HLA in healthy donors. The primer mix had 60 Vbeta and 13 Jbeta primers. Repertoires were generated with immunoSEQ multiplex PCR, while TCRdb's copy carries only in-frame clones and drops some. The sample holds roughly 180,000 clones, around 80% seen once. Specimen: PBMCs. The receptor source for this set is a woman aged 55-70 years in good health and CMV-seropositive.

This clone was seen only a few times. V usage is TRBV2 and J usage is TRBJ2-7; 7 bases fit TRBD2. Looked up from germline, CDR1 is SNHLY and CDR2 is FYNNEI. The CDR3 is 16 amino acids. Trimming at V came to 5 bases and at J to 2 bases, leaving 12 bases not matched to a gene. CDR3 DNA sequence: TGTGCCAGCAGTCGGGGGGTCGGGCAGGGTACCTACGAGCAGTACTTC. This encodes CASSRGVGQGTYEQYF.

The V gene is TRBV6-6, the J gene TRBJ1-1; weak D call: TRBD1 (6 bases). Germline CDR1 reads MNHNY; CDR2 reads SVGAGI (reference sequence). V dropped 6 bases and J dropped 7 bases, with 12 bases sitting between them. The CDR3 is 12 residues long. CDR3 nucleotide sequence: TGTGCCAGCAGGCCTACAGGGTTTGAAGCTTTCTTT. It is translated as CASRPTGFEAFF.

The chain is built from TRBV4-2 and TRBJ2-1, with 10 bases identical to TRBD2. Germline CDR1 reads LGHNA; CDR2 reads YNFKEQ. J lost 5 bases, V lost 1 base, and 2 bases had no gene match. The CDR3 contains 15 residues. The CDR3, as DNA: TGTGCCAGCAGCCAAGGTGGACTAGCGGACAATGAGCAGTTCTTC. Its translation is CASSQGGLADNEQFF.

The count of this clone is one. V usage is TRBV6-6 and J usage is TRBJ2-7, with 10 nucleotides matching TRBD1. The CDR3 is made up of 14 amino acids. CDR1 is MNHNY, CDR2 SVGAGI, per germline (reference sequence). Trimming removed 5 bases from V and 5 bases from J; junction bases left unmatched: 6. Here the CDR3 DNA reads TGTGCCAGCAGTCCGTGGACAGGGGGTGACGAGCAGTACTTC. Residues: CASSPWTGGDEQYF.

The J gene is TRBJ2-7, the V gene TRBV18; D might be TRBD1 (5 bases). The CDR3 totals 14 residues. Germline V lookup: CDR1 KGHSH, CDR2 LQKENI. V was cut by 0 bases and J by 7 bases, with 13 bases left in between. The chain's CDR3 is CASSPPSRAEEQYF. The CDR3 coding sequence is TGTGCCAGCTCACCACCGAGCAGGGCTGAGGAGCAGTACTTC.

This clone appeared a few times. The gene calls are TRBV9 and TRBJ2-7; 8 bases map to TRBD2. Germline V gives CDR1 SGDLS, CDR2 YYNGEE. V trimming: 4 bases; J trimming: 2 bases; junction bases outside the gene matches: 5. This CDR3 comprises 14 residues. The CDR3 region is CASSPSGSAYEQYF. The CDR3 DNA reads TGTGCCAGCAGCCCCAGCGGGAGTGCCTACGAGCAGTACTTC.

The CDR3 region is CASSEWDSGPSSYEQYF. DNA of the CDR3: TGTGCCAGCAGTGAATGGGACAGTGGCCCCAGCTCCTACGAGCAGTACTTC. The chain combines TRBV2 with TRBJ2-7; 7 bases fit TRBD1. The V segment lost 2 bases and the J segment 0 bases; nucleotides outside the gene matches: 10. This CDR3 is built from 17 residues. CDR1 is SNHLY, CDR2 FYNNEI, per germline.

The V and J genes are TRBV5-5 and TRBJ2-7; D is perhaps TRBD2 (5 bases). Germline loops: CDR1 SGHKS, CDR2 YYEKEE (reference sequence). Trimming removed 5 bases from V and 6 bases from J, with 18 bases in between. The CDR3 runs 14 residues. CDR3 DNA: TGTGCCAGCAGTTCCGGGATGGGAGCCTCCGAGCAGTACTTC. It yields the protein CASSSGMGASEQYF.

The V and J genes are TRBV5-1 and TRBJ2-3; D is uncertain. The germline V and J ends were trimmed by 1 base and 5 bases, with 14 bases remaining between them. The CDR3 consists of 15 residues. Germline CDR1 and CDR2: SGHRS and YFSETQ. CDR3 region: CASSLLPWKRDTQYF. DNA of the CDR3: TGCGCCAGCAGCTTGCTCCCTTGGAAGCGAGATACGCAGTATTTT.

The gene calls are TRBV30 and TRBJ1-1, with D perhaps TRBD1 (5 bases). The CDR3 consists of 13 residues. Germline lookup yields CDR1 GTSNPN and CDR2 SVGIG (reference sequence). The V end was cut by 1 base, the J end by 3 bases, with 9 bases between. The CDR3 nucleotides are TGTGCCTGGAGTGCGGGGGGGGACACTGAAGCTTTCTTT. It translates to CAWSAGGDTEAFF.

This clone has only a few counts. This chain uses TRBV7-3 with TRBJ1-2; D may be TRBD1 (5 bases). This CDR3 contains 14 residues. V shed 5 bases and J shed 4 bases, with 14 bases lying between them. The V gene's germline CDR1 is SGHTA and CDR2 FQGTGA. This CDR3 is CASSPSTETYGYTF. The CDR3 nucleotides read TGTGCCAGCAGCCCATCGACAGAGACCTATGGCTACACCTTC.

The chain carries TRBV27 and TRBJ1-4, with TRBD1 as a possible D gene (5 bases). The ends were cut back, 3 bases at V and 8 bases at J, with 22 bases in the middle. Germline V gene data show CDR1 as MNHEY and CDR2 as SMNVEV (reference sequence). This CDR3 contains 17 residues. The CDR3 DNA sequence: TGTGCCAGCAGTTTCTTTATTCCCACAGGAATAGGGGAAAAACTGTTTTTT. This encodes CASSFFIPTGIGEKLFF.

The V call is TRBV28, the J call TRBJ1-5, with D perhaps matching TRBD1 (5 bases). V lost 3 bases and J 1 base, leaving 10 bases between the germline ends. The V gene's germline CDR1 is MDHEN and CDR2 SYDVKM. The CDR3 has 15 residues. The DNA for the CDR3 is TGTGCCAGCAGTTTGCGCAGGGTCAGCAATCAGCCCCAGCATTTT. This gives the protein CASSLRRVSNQPQHF.

V is TRBV5-4 and J is TRBJ2-7; a possible D gene is TRBD2 (6 bases). The CDR3 has 14 amino acids. Germline V gene data show CDR1 as SGHNT and CDR2 as YYREEE (reference sequence). Trimming stripped 4 bases from V and 4 bases from J, with 15 bases between. The CDR3 DNA is TGTGCCAGCAGCGTAACGGGGACTCTTTACGAGCAGTACTTC. Translating gives CASSVTGTLYEQYF.

This clone was counted once. This chain uses TRBV6-1 with TRBJ2-2; 7 bases line up with TRBD1. The CDR3 loop spans 17 amino acids. V shed 2 bases, J shed 4 bases, and the junction held 10 bases outside the gene matches. Germline CDR1 MNHNS, CDR2 SASEGT. CDR3 nucleotides: TGTGCCAGCAGTGAAAGAGGGGGCGGGTACGTCACCGGGGAGCTGTTTTTT. It encodes CASSERGGGYVTGELFF.

CDR3 sequence reads: CASSWGPYEQYF. For the CDR3, the DNA is TGTGCCAGCAGCTGGGGGCCCTACGAGCAGTACTTC. V gene TRBV6-1 combines with J gene TRBJ2-7, with D possibly being TRBD1 (6 bases). V lost 6 bases and J lost 2, with 8 bases in between. Germline-derived CDR1 and CDR2 are MNHNS and SASEGT. This CDR3 contains 12 residues.

The V and J genes are TRBV5-6 and TRBJ2-7; 8 bases align to TRBD1. The CDR3 is 11 residues long. Losses at the gene ends were 2 bases for V and 10 bases for J; bases not matched to a gene: 2. CDR1 SGHDT and CDR2 YYEEEE come from the germline V gene. CDR3 loop: CASSFDRGQYF. CDR3 in DNA: TGTGCCAGCAGCTTTGACAGGGGACAGTACTTC.

A word on this clone: The germline gene is not matched at one end of the junction; a read error may be the cause. Other DNA sequences within the sample encode an identical CDR3. The chain carries TRBV5-6 and TRBJ1-2, with 7 bases identical to TRBD1. There are 12 residues in the CDR3. Germline loops: CDR1 SGHDT, CDR2 YYEEEE. For the CDR3, the DNA is TGTGCCAGCAGCTTCACAGGGGATGGCTACACCTTT. Translated: CASSFTGDGYTF. The variable domain in full, with the rest retrieved from reference TRBV5-6 and TRBJ1-2, is DAGVTQSPTHLIKTRGQQVTLRCSPKSGHDTVSWYQQALGQGPQFIFQYYEEEERQRGNFPDRFSGHQFPNYSSELNVNALLLGDSALYLCASSFTGDGYTFGSGTRLTVV.

The CDR3 loop is CASSLSGSWYEQYF. The CDR3 DNA reads as TGTGCCAGCAGCTTAAGCGGGAGCTGGTACGAGCAGTACTTC. The chain couples TRBV7-8 to TRBJ2-7; 8 nucleotides line up with TRBD2. V shed 2 bases and J 4 bases; nucleotides not matched to a gene: 4. This CDR3 contains 14 residues. Looked up from germline, CDR1 is SGHVS and CDR2 is FQNEAQ.

V is TRBV29-1 and J is TRBJ2-7, with a possible D match to TRBD1 (5 bases). Germline V lookup: CDR1 SQVTM, CDR2 ANQGSEA. Trimming left V 0 bases short and J 3 bases short, with 15 bases between. The CDR3 sequence is 15 residues long. This chain's CDR3 is CSVEDPSGHSYEQYF. The DNA for the CDR3 is TGCAGCGTTGAAGATCCATCAGGGCACAGCTACGAGCAGTACTTC.

This chain links TRBV5-1 with TRBJ2-7, with 7 bases aligning to TRBD1. The J segment lost 4 bases and the V segment lost 4 bases, leaving 11 bases of the junction unmatched. The CDR3 has 15 amino acids. From germline, CDR1 is SGHRS and CDR2 YFSETQ. In DNA form, the CDR3 reads TGCGCCAGCAGCCCACAGACAGGGATGGGGTACGAGCAGTACTTC. It translates to CASSPQTGMGYEQYF.

J is TRBJ2-3 and V is TRBV18, with a possible D match to TRBD2 (6 bases). The CDR3 is 16 amino acids. The germline V gene has CDR1 KGHSH and CDR2 LQKENI. The V gene lost 4 bases and the J gene lost 1 base, with 15 bases spanning the gap. CDR3 protein: CASSQRSTGGTDTQYF. In nucleotides, the CDR3 is TGTGCCAGCTCACAGCGCTCTACGGGGGGCACAGATACGCAGTATTTT.

The rearrangement joins TRBV27 to TRBJ2-4; perhaps TRBD2 as D (6 bases). The CDR3 has 16 residues. Trimming removed 5 bases from V and 8 bases from J, with 22 bases in between. Germline CDR1 MNHEY, CDR2 SMNVEV (reference sequence). CDR3 nucleotide sequence: TGTGCCAGCAGTGAAAAGGGCCGACGACTAGGGGACATTCAGTACTTC. Amino acids: CASSEKGRRLGDIQYF.